A selection of T cell receptor beta chains follows, all from one sample in a study of blood T cells in healthy people across ages. TCRdb re-derived calls from the 5' RACE reads in MiXCR, one entry per CDR3 protein. Of around 1.5 million distinct CDR3 sequences listed, almost 35% were seen once; the top ten hold 11%. The specimen sequenced was blood. The source of these receptors is a woman aged 25 to 39 in good health. Both conserved end residues are part of each CDR3. Each record gives: V gene, J gene, CDR3 length, D gene, clone size, CDR3 protein, CDR3 DNA. A D gene is named only where the DNA matches it firmly. Not every row has a clone size; where given, it reads once, few, many or a size class.

TRBV30	TRBJ1-6	16	.	.	CAWSVSGSSYNSPLHF	TGTGCCTGGAGTGTATCAGGGAGCTCCTATAATTCACCCCTCCACTTT
TRBV20-1	TRBJ1-1	17	.	.	CSASWGQGGIMNTEAFF	TGCAGTGCTAGTTGGGGCCAGGGAGGGATCATGAACACTGAAGCTTTCTTT
TRBV4-2	TRBJ2-2	15	.	.	CASSLPGLGTGELFF	TGTGCCAGCAGCCTACCGGGACTTGGGACCGGGGAGCTGTTTTTT
TRBV28	TRBJ1-2	15	.	few	CASSLYRTSNYGYTF	TGTGCCAGCAGTTTGTACCGAACCTCTAACTATGGCTACACCTTC
TRBV18	TRBJ1-2	14	TRBD1	.	CASSILKTGDGYTF	TGTGCCAGCTCAATACTTAAAACAGGGGACGGCTACACCTTC
TRBV13	TRBJ1-2	14	.	few	CASTGGGLWYGYTF	TGTGCCAGCACCGGGGGGGGCTTGTGGTATGGCTACACCTTC
TRBV4-1	TRBJ2-1	17	TRBD1	.	CASSQILRDRDSGEQFF	TGCGCCAGCAGCCAAATACTCCGGGACAGGGATTCTGGTGAGCAGTTCTTC
TRBV18	TRBJ1-2	13	.	.	CASSPNIREGYTF	TGTGCCAGCTCACCAAACATCCGGGAGGGCTACACCTTC
TRBV7-9	TRBJ2-5	14	TRBD1	.	CASSIRQGQETQYF	TGTGCCAGCAGCATCAGACAGGGTCAAGAGACCCAGTACTTC
TRBV2	TRBJ2-7	11	.	few	CASTPSHEQYF	TGTGCCAGCACTCCTAGCCACGAGCAGTACTTC
TRBV30	TRBJ2-5	15	TRBD2	.	CASVETSGNQETQYF	TGTGCCTCCGTCGAGACTAGCGGGAATCAAGAGACCCAGTACTTC
TRBV3-1	TRBJ2-5	13	.	many	CASSFGGKETQYF	TGTGCCAGCAGCTTCGGCGGGAAAGAGACCCAGTACTTC
TRBV27	TRBJ2-1	13	TRBD1	few	CASSLYPGQSRFF	TGTGCCAGCAGTTTGTATCCGGGACAGTCAAGGTTCTTC
TRBV5-1	TRBJ2-1	17	.	.	CASSLAFLGSGYNEQFF	TGCGCCAGCAGCTTGGCCTTTCTTGGTAGCGGCTACAATGAGCAGTTCTTC
TRBV27	TRBJ1-3	13	.	.	CASSVGPGNTIYF	TGTGCCAGCAGTGTGGGGCCTGGAAACACCATATATTTT
TRBV5-1	TRBJ1-1	17	.	few	CASSLEFRRETNTEAFF	TGCGCCAGCAGCTTGGAGTTTCGGCGGGAGACGAACACTGAAGCTTTCTTT
TRBV10-3	TRBJ1-5	14	.	few	CAISEEAGRQPQHF	TGTGCCATCAGTGAGGAAGCAGGGCGTCAGCCCCAGCATTTT